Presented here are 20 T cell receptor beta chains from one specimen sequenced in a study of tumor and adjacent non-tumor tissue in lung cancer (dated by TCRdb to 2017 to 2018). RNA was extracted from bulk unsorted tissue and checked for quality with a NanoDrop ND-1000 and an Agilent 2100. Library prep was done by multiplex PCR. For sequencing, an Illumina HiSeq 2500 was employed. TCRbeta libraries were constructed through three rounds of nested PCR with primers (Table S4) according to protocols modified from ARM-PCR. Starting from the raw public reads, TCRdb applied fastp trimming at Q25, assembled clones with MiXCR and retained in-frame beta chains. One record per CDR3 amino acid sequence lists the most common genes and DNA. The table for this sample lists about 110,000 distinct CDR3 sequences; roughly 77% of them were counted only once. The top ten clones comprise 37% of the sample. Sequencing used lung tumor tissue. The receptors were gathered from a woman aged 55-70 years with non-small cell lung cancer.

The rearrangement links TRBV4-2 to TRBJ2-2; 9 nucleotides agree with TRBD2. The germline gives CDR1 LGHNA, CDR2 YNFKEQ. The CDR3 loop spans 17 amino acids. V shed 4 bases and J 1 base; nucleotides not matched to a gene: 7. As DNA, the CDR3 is TGTGCCAGCAGCCCGGGCGGGACTAGCTGGAACACCGGGGAGCTGTTTTTT. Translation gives CASSPGGTSWNTGELFF.

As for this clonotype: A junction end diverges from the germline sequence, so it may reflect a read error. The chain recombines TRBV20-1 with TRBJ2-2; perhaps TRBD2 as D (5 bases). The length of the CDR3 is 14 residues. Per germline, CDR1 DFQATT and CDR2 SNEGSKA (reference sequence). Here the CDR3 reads CSASRPLNTGEPFF. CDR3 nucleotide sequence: TGCAGTGCAAGTAGGCCACTCAACACCGGGGAGCCGTTTTTT.

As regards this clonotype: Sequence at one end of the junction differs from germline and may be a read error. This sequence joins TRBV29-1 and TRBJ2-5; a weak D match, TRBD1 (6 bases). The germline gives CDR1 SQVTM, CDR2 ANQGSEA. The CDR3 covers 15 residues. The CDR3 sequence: CSVDYMTGPQETQYF. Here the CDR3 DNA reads TGCAGCGTTGATTATATGACAGGTCCTCAAGAGACCCAATACTTC.

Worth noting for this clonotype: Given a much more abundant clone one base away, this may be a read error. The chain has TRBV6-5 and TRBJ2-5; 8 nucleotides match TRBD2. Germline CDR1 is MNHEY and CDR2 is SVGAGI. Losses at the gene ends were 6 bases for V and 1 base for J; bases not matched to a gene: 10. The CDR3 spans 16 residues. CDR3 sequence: CASSQGIAGPQETQYF. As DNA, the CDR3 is TGTGCCAGCAGCCAGGGAATAGCGGGACCCCAAGAGACCCAGTACTTC.

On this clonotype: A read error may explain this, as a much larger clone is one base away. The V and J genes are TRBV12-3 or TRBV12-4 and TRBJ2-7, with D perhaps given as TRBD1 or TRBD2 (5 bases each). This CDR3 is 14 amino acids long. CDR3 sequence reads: CASNPRGDSFEQYF. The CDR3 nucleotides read TGTGCCAGCAACCCCCGGGGCGACTCCTTCGAGCAGTACTTC.

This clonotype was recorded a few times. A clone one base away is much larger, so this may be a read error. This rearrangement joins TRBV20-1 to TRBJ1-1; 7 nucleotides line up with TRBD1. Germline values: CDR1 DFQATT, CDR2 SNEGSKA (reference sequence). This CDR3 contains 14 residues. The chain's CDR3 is CSTGATGVHTEAFF. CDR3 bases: TGCAGCACGGGGGCTACAGGGGTTCACACTGAAGCTTTCTTT.

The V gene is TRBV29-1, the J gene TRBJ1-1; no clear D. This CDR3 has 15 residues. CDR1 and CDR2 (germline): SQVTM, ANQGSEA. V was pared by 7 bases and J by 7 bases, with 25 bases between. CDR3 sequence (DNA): TGCAGCGCCGATTGGTTGAGACATGATAGCAATGAAGCTTTCTTT. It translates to CSADWLRHDSNEAFF.

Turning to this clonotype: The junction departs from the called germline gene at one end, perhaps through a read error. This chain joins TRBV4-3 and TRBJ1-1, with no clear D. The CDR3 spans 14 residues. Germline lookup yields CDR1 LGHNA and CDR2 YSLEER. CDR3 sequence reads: CTSSQDPCSTKAFF. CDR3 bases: TGCACCAGCAGCCAAGATCCATGTTCCACAAAAGCTTTCTTT.

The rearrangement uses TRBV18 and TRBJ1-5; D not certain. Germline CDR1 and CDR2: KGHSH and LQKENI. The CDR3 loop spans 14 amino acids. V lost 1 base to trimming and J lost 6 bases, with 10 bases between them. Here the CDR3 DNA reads TGTGCCAGCTCACCACTCAAGGTTGGTCAGCCCCAGCATTTT. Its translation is CASSPLKVGQPQHF.

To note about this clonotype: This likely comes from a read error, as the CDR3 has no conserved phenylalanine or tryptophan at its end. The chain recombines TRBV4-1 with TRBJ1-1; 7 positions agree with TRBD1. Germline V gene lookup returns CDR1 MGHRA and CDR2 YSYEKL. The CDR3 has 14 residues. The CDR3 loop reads CASSHGDRNTEAFV. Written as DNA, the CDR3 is TGCGCCAGTAGCCATGGGGACAGGAACACTGAAGCTTTCGTT.

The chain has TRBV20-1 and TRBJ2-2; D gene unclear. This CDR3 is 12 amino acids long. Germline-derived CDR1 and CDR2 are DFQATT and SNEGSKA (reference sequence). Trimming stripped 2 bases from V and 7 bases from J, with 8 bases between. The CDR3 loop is CSARSSIGELFF. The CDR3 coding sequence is TGCAGTGCTAGATCGAGTATCGGGGAGCTGTTTTTT.

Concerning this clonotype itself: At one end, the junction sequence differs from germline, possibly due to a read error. The CDR3 region is CTSTRQRDSFNQPQHF. The CDR3 DNA reads TGTACCAGCACACGCCAGCGAGACAGCTTCAATCAGCCCCAGCATTTT. J is TRBJ1-5 and V is TRBV6-5; TRBD1 might be the D (5 bases). The V gene's germline CDR1 is MNHEY and CDR2 SVGAGI. The CDR3 has 16 residues.

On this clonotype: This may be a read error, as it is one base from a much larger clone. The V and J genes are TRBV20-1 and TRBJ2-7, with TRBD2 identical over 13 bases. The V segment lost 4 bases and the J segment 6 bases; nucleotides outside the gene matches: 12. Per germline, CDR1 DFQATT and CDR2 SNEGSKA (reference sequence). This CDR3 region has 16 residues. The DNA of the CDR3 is TGCAGTGCTAAAAAAATAACTAGCGGGGGGGTCGGCGAGCAGTACTTC. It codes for CSAKKITSGGVGEQYF.

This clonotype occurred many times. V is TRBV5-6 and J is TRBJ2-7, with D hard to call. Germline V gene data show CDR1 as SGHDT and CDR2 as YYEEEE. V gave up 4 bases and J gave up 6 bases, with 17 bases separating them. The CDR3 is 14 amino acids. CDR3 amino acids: CASSQIRMRSEQYF. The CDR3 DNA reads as TGTGCCAGCAGCCAGATACGGATGAGGAGCGAGCAGTACTTC.

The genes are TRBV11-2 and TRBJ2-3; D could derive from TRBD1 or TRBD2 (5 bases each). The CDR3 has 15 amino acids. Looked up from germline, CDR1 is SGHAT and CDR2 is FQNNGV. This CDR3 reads CGTSATGTAIDTQYF. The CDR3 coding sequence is TGTGGCACCAGCGCCACCGGGACGGCCATAGATACGCAGTATTTT.

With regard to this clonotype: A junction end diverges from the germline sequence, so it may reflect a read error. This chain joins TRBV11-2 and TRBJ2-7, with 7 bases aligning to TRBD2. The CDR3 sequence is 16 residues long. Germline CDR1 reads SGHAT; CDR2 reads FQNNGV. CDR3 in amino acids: CASSLLAVGNYYEQHF. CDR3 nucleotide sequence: TGTGCCAGCAGCCTTCTAGCGGTGGGGAATTATTACGAGCAGCACTTC.

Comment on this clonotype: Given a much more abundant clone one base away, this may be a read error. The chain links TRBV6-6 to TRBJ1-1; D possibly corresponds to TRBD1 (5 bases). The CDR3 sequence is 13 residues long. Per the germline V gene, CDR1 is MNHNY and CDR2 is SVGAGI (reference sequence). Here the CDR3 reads CAGRPPQDTEAFF. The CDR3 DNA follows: TGTGCCGGCAGACCCCCACAGGACACTGAAGCTTTCTTT.

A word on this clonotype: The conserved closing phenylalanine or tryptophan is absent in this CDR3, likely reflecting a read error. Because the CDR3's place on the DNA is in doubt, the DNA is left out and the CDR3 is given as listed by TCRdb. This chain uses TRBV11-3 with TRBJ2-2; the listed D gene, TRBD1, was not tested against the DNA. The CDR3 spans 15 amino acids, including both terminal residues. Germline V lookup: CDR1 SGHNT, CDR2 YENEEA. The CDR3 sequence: CASSPGTGVTGELYS.

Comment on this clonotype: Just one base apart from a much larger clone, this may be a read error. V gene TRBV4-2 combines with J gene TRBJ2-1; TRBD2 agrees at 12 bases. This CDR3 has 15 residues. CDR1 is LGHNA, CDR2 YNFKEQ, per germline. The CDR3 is CASSQGTSGIGEQSF. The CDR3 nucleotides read TGTGCCAGCAGCCAAGGGACTAGCGGGATCGGTGAGCAGTCCTTC.

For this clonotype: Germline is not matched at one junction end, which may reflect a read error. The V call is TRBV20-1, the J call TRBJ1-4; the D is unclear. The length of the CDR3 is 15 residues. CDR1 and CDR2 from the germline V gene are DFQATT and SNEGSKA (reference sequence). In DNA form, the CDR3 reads TGCAGTGCTAGGCCCACATGGGTAACTAATGAAAAACCGTTTTTT. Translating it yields CSARPTWVTNEKPFF.